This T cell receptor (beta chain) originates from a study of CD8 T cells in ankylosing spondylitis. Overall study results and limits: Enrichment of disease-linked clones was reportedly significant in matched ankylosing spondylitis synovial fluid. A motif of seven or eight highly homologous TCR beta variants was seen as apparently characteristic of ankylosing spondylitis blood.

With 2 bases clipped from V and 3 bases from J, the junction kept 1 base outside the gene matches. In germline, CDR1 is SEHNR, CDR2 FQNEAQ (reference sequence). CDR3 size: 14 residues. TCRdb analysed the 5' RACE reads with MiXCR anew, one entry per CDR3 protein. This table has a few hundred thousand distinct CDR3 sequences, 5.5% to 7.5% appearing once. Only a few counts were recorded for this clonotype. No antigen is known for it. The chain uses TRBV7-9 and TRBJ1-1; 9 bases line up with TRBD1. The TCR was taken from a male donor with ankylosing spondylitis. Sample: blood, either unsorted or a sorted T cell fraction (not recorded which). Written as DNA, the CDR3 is TGTGCCAGCAGCTTACGGGACAGGGACACTGAAGCTTTCTTT. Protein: CASSLRDRDTEAFF.